The 5 T cell receptor beta chains below were found in one sample sequenced in a study of blood T cell repertoires in COVID-19. Here immunoSEQ multiplex PCR was the method, and the copy in TCRdb shows in-frame clones only, minus some. This table holds about 270,000 clones, roughly 85% found once. Input material: PBMCs or T cells enriched from blood (not recorded which). Receptors originate from a woman in her fifties or sixties with acute COVID-19.

This clone was recorded once. The rearrangement joins TRBV5-1 to TRBJ1-3; perhaps TRBD1 as D (6 bases). The CDR3 has 14 amino acids. Per germline, CDR1 SGHRS and CDR2 YFSETQ. Trimming left V 0 bases short and J 6 bases short, with 10 bases between. The CDR3 DNA sequence: TGCGCCAGCAGCTTGGAACAGGGTCAAAACACCATATATTTT. It specifies CASSLEQGQNTIYF.

The chain has TRBV30 and TRBJ2-2; 8 nucleotides line up with TRBD1. Per the germline V gene, CDR1 is GTSNPN and CDR2 is SVGIG (reference sequence). The length of the CDR3 is 16 residues. Trimming removed 2 bases from V and 4 bases from J; junction bases left unmatched: 9. CDR3 nucleotides: TGTGCCTGGAGTCGCCCCGACAGGGGTCGCACCGGGGAGCTGTTTTTT. Translation gives CAWSRPDRGRTGELFF.

V usage is TRBV5-1 and J usage is TRBJ2-7; D might be TRBD1 (7 bases). CDR3 length equals 15 residues. The germline CDR1 and CDR2 sequences are SGHRS and YFSETQ. Trimming removed 4 bases at V and 0 bases at J, with 14 bases between. The CDR3 DNA reads TGCGCCAGCAGCCTGGGACAGACTAGCTCCTACGAGCAGTACTTC. This gives the protein CASSLGQTSSYEQYF.

V gene TRBV6-5 combines with J gene TRBJ2-5; 7 bases are shared with TRBD1. The ends lost 6 bases at V and 3 bases at J; junction bases unmatched: 10. The CDR3 consists of 15 residues. The germline V gene has CDR1 MNHEY and CDR2 SVGAGI. The DNA for the CDR3 is TGTGCCAGCAGGACCCTGGGACAGACAAAAGAGACCCAGTACTTC. Protein: CASRTLGQTKETQYF.

The chain has TRBV30 and TRBJ1-5; 7 bases are a match to TRBD1. The ends lost 4 bases at V and 5 bases at J; junction bases unmatched: 5. The CDR3 has 13 amino acids. Germline values: CDR1 GTSNPN, CDR2 SVGIG (reference sequence). The CDR3 region is CAWTQGQYQPQHF. CDR3 nucleotide sequence: TGTGCCTGGACCCAGGGACAGTATCAGCCCCAGCATTTT.